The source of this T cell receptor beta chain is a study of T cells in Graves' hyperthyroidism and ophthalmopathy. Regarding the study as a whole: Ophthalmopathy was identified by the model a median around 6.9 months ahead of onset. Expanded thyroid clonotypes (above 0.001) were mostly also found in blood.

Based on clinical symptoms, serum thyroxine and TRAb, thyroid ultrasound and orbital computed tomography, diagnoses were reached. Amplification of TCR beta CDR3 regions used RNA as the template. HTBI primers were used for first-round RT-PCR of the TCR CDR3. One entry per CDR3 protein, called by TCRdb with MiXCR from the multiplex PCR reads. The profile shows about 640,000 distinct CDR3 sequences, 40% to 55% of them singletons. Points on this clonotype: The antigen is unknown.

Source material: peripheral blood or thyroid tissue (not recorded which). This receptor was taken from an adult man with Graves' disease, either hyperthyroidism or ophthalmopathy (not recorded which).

Written as DNA, the CDR3 is TGTGCCAGCAGTTTTGGGGTGTATGGCTACACCTTC. Translating gives CASSFGVYGYTF. The gene calls are TRBV12-3 or TRBV12-4 and TRBJ1-2; D unclear. CDR3 size: 12 residues. V was shortened by 3 bases and J by 5 bases, with 7 bases between the two germline ends.